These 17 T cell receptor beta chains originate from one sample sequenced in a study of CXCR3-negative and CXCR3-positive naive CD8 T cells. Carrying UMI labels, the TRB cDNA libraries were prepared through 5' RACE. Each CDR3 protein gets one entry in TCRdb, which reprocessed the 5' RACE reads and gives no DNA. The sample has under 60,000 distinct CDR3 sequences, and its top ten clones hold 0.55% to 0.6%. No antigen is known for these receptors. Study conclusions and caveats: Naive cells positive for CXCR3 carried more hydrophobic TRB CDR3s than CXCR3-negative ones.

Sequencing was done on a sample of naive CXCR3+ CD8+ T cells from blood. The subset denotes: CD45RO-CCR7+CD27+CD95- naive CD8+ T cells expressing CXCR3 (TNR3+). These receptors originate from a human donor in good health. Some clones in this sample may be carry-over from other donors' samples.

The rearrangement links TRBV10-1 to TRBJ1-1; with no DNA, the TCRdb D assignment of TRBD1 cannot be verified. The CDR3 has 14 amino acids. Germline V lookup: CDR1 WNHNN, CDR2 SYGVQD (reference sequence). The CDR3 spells CASSESSGYTEAFF.

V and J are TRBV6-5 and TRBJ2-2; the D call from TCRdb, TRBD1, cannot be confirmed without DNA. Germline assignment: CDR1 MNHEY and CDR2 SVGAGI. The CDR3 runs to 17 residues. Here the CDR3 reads CASSYSRTGLVAGELFF.

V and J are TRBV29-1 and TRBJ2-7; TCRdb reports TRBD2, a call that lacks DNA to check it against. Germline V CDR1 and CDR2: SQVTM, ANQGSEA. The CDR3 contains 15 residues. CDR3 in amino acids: CSAGLPGLVPYEQYF.

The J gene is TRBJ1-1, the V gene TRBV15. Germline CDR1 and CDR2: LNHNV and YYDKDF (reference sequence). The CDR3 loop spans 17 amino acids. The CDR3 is CATSSYYTSEVGTEAFF.

The CDR3 protein is CASRTDTYEQYF. This chain joins TRBV5-1 and TRBJ2-7. CDR3 size: 12 residues. The V gene's germline CDR1 is SGHRS and CDR2 YFSETQ.

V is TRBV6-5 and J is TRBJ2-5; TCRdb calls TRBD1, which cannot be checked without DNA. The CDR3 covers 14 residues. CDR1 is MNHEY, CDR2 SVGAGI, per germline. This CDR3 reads CASSRQGKRETQYF.

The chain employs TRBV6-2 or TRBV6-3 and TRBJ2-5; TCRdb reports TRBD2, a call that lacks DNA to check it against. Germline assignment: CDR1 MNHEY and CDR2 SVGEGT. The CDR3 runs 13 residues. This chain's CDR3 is CASSFNTLETQYF.

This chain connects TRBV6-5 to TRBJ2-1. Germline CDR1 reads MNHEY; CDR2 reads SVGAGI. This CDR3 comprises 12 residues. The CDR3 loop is CASSSQAGEQFF.

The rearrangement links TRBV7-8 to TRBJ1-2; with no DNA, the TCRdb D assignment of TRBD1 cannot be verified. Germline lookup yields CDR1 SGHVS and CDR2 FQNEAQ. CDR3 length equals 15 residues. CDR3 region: CASSLKGPINYGYTF.

CDR3 residues: CSVHRSTEAFF. The chain is built from TRBV29-1 and TRBJ1-1. This CDR3 is 11 amino acids long. Germline values: CDR1 SQVTM, CDR2 ANQGSEA.

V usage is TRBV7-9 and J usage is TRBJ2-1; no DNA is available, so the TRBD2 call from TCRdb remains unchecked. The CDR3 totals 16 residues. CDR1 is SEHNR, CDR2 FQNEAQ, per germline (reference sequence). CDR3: CASSDSGREEYNEQFF.

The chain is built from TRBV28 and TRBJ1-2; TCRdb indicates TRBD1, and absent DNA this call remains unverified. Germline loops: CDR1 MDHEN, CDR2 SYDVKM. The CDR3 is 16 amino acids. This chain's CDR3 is CASTIFTGRGPQGYTF.

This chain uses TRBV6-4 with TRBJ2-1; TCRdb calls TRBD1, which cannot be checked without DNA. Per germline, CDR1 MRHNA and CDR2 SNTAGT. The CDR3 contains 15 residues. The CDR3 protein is CASSEGWGGIDEQFF.

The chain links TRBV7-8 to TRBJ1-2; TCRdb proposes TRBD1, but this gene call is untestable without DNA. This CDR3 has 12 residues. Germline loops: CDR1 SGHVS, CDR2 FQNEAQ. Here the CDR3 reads CASSLGGDGYTF.

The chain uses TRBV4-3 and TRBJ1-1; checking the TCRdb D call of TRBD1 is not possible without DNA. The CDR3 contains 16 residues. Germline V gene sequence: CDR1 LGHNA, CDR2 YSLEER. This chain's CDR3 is CASSQDGREWGTEAFF.

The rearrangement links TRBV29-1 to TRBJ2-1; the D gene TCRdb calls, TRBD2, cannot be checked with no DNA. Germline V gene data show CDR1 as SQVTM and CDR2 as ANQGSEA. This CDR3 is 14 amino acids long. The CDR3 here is CSVEDLTSGNEQFF.

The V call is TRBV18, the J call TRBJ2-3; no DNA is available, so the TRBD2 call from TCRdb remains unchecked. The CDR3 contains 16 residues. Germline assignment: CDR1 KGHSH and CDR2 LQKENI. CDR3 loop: CASSPPGGPSTDTQYF.